Following are 11 T cell receptor beta chains from one sample sequenced in a study of blood T cell repertoires in COVID-19. The assay was immunoSEQ multiplex PCR, and TCRdb's table has in-frame clones only and misses some. The sample has 150,000 to 200,000 clones, around nine tenths seen once; the top ten hold around 1.9%. The sequenced sample was peripheral blood. These receptors came from a man in his sixties or seventies with active or convalescent COVID-19.

This clone was seen only once. Here the CDR3 DNA reads TGCGCCAGCAGCTTGGATGGGAGGGCCTCTTACGAGCAGTACTTC. It specifies CASSLDGRASYEQYF. The chain carries TRBV5-1 and TRBJ2-7, with 7 positions matching TRBD2. The germline gives CDR1 SGHRS, CDR2 YFSETQ. CDR3 length: 15 amino acids. The J segment lost 4 bases and the V segment lost 0 bases, leaving 7 bases of the junction unmatched.

The chain couples TRBV29-1 to TRBJ2-7; 10 bases fit TRBD1. Germline CDR1 reads SQVTM; CDR2 reads ANQGSEA. V lost 6 bases and J lost 7; bases outside the gene matches: 3. There are 11 residues in the CDR3. The chain's CDR3 is CSVGQGLEQYF. CDR3 coding DNA: TGCAGCGTGGGACAGGGGTTGGAGCAGTACTTC.

This chain uses TRBV7-8 with TRBJ2-7; D might be TRBD2 (5 bases). V was trimmed by 1 base and J by 3 bases, leaving 13 bases between them. Per germline, CDR1 SGHVS and CDR2 FQNEAQ. The CDR3 has 15 amino acids. Here the CDR3 reads CASSLVGGSGYEQYF. In nucleotides, the CDR3 is TGTGCCAGCAGCTTAGTTGGTGGGAGTGGCTACGAGCAGTACTTC. Combining the CDR3 with reference TRBV7-8 and TRBJ2-7 gives the whole variable domain GAGVSQSPRYKVAKRGQDVALRCDPISGHVSLFWYQQALGQGPEFLTYFQNEAQLDKSGLPSDRFFAERPEGSVSTLKIQRTQQEDSAVYLCASSLVGGSGYEQYFGPGTRLTVT.

The genes are TRBV2 and TRBJ2-5, with 10 positions matching TRBD2. The germline V gene encodes CDR1 SNHLY and CDR2 FYNNEI. The trim removed 6 bases at V and 4 bases at J, leaving 8 bases unmatched. The CDR3 has 15 residues. The CDR3 loop is CASSYQAGGRETQYF. CDR3 nucleotide sequence: TGTGCCAGCAGCTACCAAGCGGGAGGGAGAGAGACCCAGTACTTC. Drawing the rest from reference TRBV2 and TRBJ2-5, the complete variable domain is EPEVTQTPSHQVTQMGQEVILRCVPISNHLYFYWYRQILGQKVEFLVSFYNNEISEKSEIFDDQFSVERPDGSNFTLKIRSTKLEDSAMYFCASSYQAGGRETQYFGPGTRLLVL.

This chain links TRBV6-2 or TRBV6-3 with TRBJ2-7; TRBD1 matches 8 bases. V trimming: 2 bases; J trimming: 0 bases; junction bases outside the gene matches: 12. Looked up from germline, CDR1 is MNHEY and CDR2 is SVGEGT. The length of the CDR3 is 18 residues. The CDR3 spells CASSYPHGTGQSSYEQYF. DNA of the CDR3: TGTGCCAGCAGTTACCCCCACGGGACAGGACAAAGCTCCTACGAGCAGTACTTC.

Turning to this clone: Other DNA sequences in the sample encode the same CDR3. The chain is built from TRBV7-2 and TRBJ1-5; 7 bases agree with TRBD1. Germline CDR1 is SGHTA and CDR2 is FQGNSA. This CDR3 spans 14 amino acids. After removal of 5 bases from V and 1 base from J, the junction contained 2 bases not matched to a gene. This CDR3 reads CASSPQGSNQPQHF. The CDR3 nucleotides are TGTGCCAGCAGCCCACAGGGGAGCAATCAGCCCCAGCATTTT.

The chain uses TRBV4-3 and TRBJ1-1; possible D gene TRBD1, 6 bases. The CDR3 length is 15 residues. The V end was cut by 4 bases, the J end by 3 bases, with 15 bases between. Germline CDR1 is LGHNA and CDR2 is YSLEER. CDR3 in amino acids: CASSRGWTEYTEAFF. In nucleotides, the CDR3 is TGCGCCAGCAGCCGAGGGTGGACAGAGTACACTGAAGCTTTCTTT.

This sequence joins TRBV2 and TRBJ2-7, with D uncertain. The germline CDR1 and CDR2 sequences are SNHLY and FYNNEI. V was trimmed by 2 bases and J by 3 bases, leaving 5 bases between them. The CDR3 length is 12 residues. CDR3 DNA: TGTGCCAGCAGTGAATCTAGCTACGAGCAGTACTTC. Amino acids: CASSESSYEQYF.

The J gene is TRBJ1-4, the V gene TRBV30; 7 positions agree with TRBD1. The V segment lost 0 bases and the J segment 7 bases; nucleotides outside the gene matches: 8. This CDR3 region has 15 residues. Germline V lookup: CDR1 GTSNPN, CDR2 SVGIG (reference sequence). The CDR3 protein is CAWSVGDSRFEKLFF. CDR3 coding DNA: TGTGCCTGGAGTGTAGGGGACAGCCGGTTTGAAAAACTGTTTTTT.

The V gene is TRBV19, the J gene TRBJ2-1, with TRBD2 matching 7 bases. The CDR3 extends over 15 amino acids. J lost 7 bases, V lost 6 bases, and 12 bases had no gene match. Germline values: CDR1 LNHDA, CDR2 SQIVND (reference sequence). The CDR3 reads CASRAEGLVLNEQFF. CDR3 DNA: TGTGCCAGTAGGGCGGAAGGACTAGTACTTAATGAGCAGTTCTTC.

This clone was detected only once. This rearrangement joins TRBV4-1 to TRBJ1-1, with D unresolved. The CDR3 has 17 amino acids. Germline V gene data show CDR1 as MGHRA and CDR2 as YSYEKL. V lost 1 base and J 2 bases, leaving 17 bases between the germline ends. The CDR3, as DNA: TGCGCCAGCAGCCAAGGAGGCAGAGACTTCTCAAACACTGAAGCTTTCTTT. Translation gives CASSQGGRDFSNTEAFF.